What follows is one TCR beta chain and its context. Its specificity is not known. The data are from a study of persistence of HIV-infected CD4 T cells. Study findings and constraints: TCR oligoclonality correlated with proviral oligoclonality in the same sorted populations. Compared with CD3/CD28-stimulated cells, CMV- and Gag-responding cells showed lower TCRbeta richness.

From germline, CDR1 is LGHDT and CDR2 YNNKEL (reference sequence). The CDR3 has 15 amino acids. J lost 7 bases, V lost 2 bases, and 9 bases had no gene match. The libraries were made with immunoSEQ version 4 in survey mode. The data were produced by immunoSEQ multiplex PCR, yet TCRdb's version contains in-frame clones alone and is incomplete. The sample contains 35,000 to 55,000 clones, roughly nine tenths of which appear only once. This nonspecific control used anti-CD3/anti-CD28 bead stimulation of CD4+ T cells. Responding CD4+ T cells were sorted by upregulation of both CD40 ligand and CD69. Suppressive ART was started during chronic HIV-1 infection in these adults.

J is TRBJ1-2 and V is TRBV3-1 (or the pseudogene TRBV3-2); 8 bases agree with TRBD1. The sample was CD4+ T cells sorted from PBMCs after approximately 19-hour stimulation, taken from a patient who received antiretroviral therapy. The source of this sequence is an adult man with HIV who was CMV-seropositive. CDR3 sequence reads: CASSQRGQGMGGYTF. The CDR3 nucleotides are TGTGCCAGCAGCCAAAGAGGACAGGGTATGGGTGGCTACACCTTC.